This TCR beta chain came from a study of siplizumab effects on memory and regulatory T cells. The method was immunoSEQ multiplex PCR; TCRdb's version includes in-frame clones alone and lacks a portion of them. The top ten clones hold over 1% of a sample with about 100,000 clones, approximately 94% of them seen once. Remarks on this clone: What it recognizes is unknown.

V lost 2 bases, J lost 2 bases, and 10 bases lay in between. The CDR3 has 14 residues. CDR1 is SGHRS, CDR2 YFSETQ, per germline. General study results and limits: Memory T cells appeared less diverse than naive cells, which seemed to contribute substantially to alloresponse.

What was sequenced was non-Treg CD4+ T cells sorted from blood. The V call is TRBV5-1, the J call TRBJ2-5; tentatively, D is TRBD2 (6 bases). The receptor's source is a human donor in good health. DNA for the CDR3: TGCGCCAGCAGCTTCGGGGGAATACAAGAGACCCAGTACTTC. Its protein is CASSFGGIQETQYF.